This T cell receptor beta chain was sequenced for a study of vaccination and CD4 T cells after COVID-19. Study at large: Mild disease affected about 10 convalescent patients and severe disease one, all SARS-CoV-2 positive by nasal swab PCR.

Of note for this clonotype: Its antigen is as yet unknown.

Study-level findings and limits: Looking at convalescent patients, a median approximately 83% of reactive clones were present only post-vaccination. From a median of about 20 to 40, SARS-CoV-2-reactive clonotypes increased, though not significantly.

Sequencing of cultured CD4+ T cell DNA used the Oncomine TCR Beta short-read assay. In TCRdb, the PCR reads were re-called with MiXCR into one record per CDR3 protein. The top ten clones hold about 19% of a sample with more than 9,500 distinct CDR3 sequences, 50% of them seen once. Germline-derived CDR1 and CDR2 are LNHDA and SQIVND (reference sequence). V lost 2 bases, J lost 0 bases, and 9 bases lay in between. The CDR3 contains 15 residues. The treatment: roughly 11-day PBMC culture with coronavirus spike peptide pools or control peptides (ViraFEST assay). Upon completion of 9 to 10 days of culture, CD4+ T cells were isolated via negative selection.

J is TRBJ2-3 and V is TRBV19; D is undetermined. This TCR came from a human donor who had recovered from COVID-19. Sample: CD4+ T cells from blood, cultured in vitro. The CDR3 region has the DNA TGTGCCAGTAGTATACTCCCCTTAAGCACAGATACGCAGTATTTT. Amino acid sequence: CASSILPLSTDTQYF.